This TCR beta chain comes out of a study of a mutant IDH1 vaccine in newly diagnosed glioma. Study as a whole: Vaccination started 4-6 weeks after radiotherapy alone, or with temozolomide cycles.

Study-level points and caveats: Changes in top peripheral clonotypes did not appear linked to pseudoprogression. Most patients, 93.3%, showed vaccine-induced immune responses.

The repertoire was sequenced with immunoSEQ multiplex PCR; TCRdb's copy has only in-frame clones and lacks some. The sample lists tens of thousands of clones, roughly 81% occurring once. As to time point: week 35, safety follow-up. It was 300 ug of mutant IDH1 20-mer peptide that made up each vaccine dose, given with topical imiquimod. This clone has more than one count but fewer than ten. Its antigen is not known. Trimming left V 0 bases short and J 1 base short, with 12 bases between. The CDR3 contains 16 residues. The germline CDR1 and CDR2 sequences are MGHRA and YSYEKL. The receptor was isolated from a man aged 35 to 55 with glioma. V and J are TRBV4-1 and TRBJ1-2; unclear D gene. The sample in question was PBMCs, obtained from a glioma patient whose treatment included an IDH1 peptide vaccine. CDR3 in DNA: TGCGCCAGCAGCCAAGAGAAGGAGCGGCTTAACTATGGCTACACCTTC. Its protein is CASSQEKERLNYGYTF.